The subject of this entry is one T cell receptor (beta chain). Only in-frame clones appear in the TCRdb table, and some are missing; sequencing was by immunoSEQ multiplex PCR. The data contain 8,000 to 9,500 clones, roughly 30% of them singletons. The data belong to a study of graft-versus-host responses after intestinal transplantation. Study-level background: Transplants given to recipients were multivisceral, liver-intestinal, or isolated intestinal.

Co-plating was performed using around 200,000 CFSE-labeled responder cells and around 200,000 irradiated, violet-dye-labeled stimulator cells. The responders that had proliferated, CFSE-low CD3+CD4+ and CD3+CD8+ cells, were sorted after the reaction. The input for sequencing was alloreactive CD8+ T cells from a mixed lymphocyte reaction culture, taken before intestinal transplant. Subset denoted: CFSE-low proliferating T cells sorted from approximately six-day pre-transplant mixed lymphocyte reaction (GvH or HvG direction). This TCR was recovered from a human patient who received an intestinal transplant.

CDR3 protein: CASSPPGPGPINSPLHF. Written as DNA, the CDR3 is TGTGCCAGCTCACCACCGGGCCCAGGGCCGATTAATTCACCCCTCCACTTT. The rearrangement uses TRBV18 and TRBJ1-6; D possibly corresponds to TRBD1 (5 bases). This CDR3 spans 17 amino acids. Germline V gives CDR1 KGHSH, CDR2 LQKENI. The V and J ends lost 0 bases and 6 bases respectively, with 15 bases between them. Supplemented by reference TRBV18 and TRBJ1-6, the full variable domain reads NAGVMQNPRHLVRRRGQEARLRCSPMKGHSHVYWYRQLPEEGLKFMVYLQKENIIDESGMPKERFSAEFPKEGPSILRIQQVVRGDSAAYFCASSPPGPGPINSPLHFGNGTRLTVT.